The rows below give T cell receptor beta chains drawn from one sample of a study of shared clonotypes between healthy human individuals. TCRdb's copy holds only in-frame clones and misses some; the assay was immunoSEQ multiplex PCR. The data contain about 460,000 clones, 70% to 80% of them singletons. Material: PBMCs. Source of these receptors: a woman between 35 and 50 years old in good health. Some clones in this sample may be carry-over from other donors' samples. Each CDR3 is given with its conserved first and last residue. The D gene is left open where the match is weak. Part of the rows lack a size; the others show once, few, many or a class for expanded clones.

D: TRBD1; size: NA; J: TRBJ1-1; V: TRBV2; DNA: TGTGCCAGCAGTGGTTGGGACAGGGCTACGGTGAACGCTGAAGCTTTCTTT; CDR3: CASSGWDRATVNAEAFF
D: TRBD1; size: NA; J: TRBJ1-5; V: TRBV29-1; DNA: TGCAGCGTCGGGGACAGGGGTCAGCCCCAGCATTTT; CDR3: CSVGDRGQPQHF
D: NA; size: NA; J: TRBJ2-7; V: TRBV6-6; DNA: TGTGCCAGCAGTATAGGACAGATCTACGAGCAGTACTTC; CDR3: CASSIGQIYEQYF
D: TRBD1; size: NA; J: TRBJ2-7; V: TRBV13; DNA: TGTGCCAGCAGCTTCTGGACAGGGGGCTTATACGAGCAGTACTTC; CDR3: CASSFWTGGLYEQYF
D: NA; size: once; J: TRBJ2-6; V: TRBV9; DNA: TGTGCCAGCAGCGAGATGGACGGACTCAACTCTGGGGCCAACGTCCTGACTTTC; CDR3: CASSEMDGLNSGANVLTF
D: TRBD2; size: NA; J: TRBJ2-2; V: TRBV5-6; DNA: TGTGCCAGCAGCTATGGACTAGCGGGAGGCACCGGGGAGCTGTTTTTT; CDR3: CASSYGLAGGTGELFF
D: TRBD2; size: NA; J: TRBJ2-7; V: TRBV28; DNA: TGTGCTGCCGAGCGGGAGGGCCTCGACGAGCAGTACTTC; CDR3: CAAEREGLDEQYF
D: NA; size: NA; J: TRBJ2-7; V: TRBV6-1; DNA: TGTGCCAGCAGTGAACCAGGGAATTCCTACGAGCAGTACTTC; CDR3: CASSEPGNSYEQYF
D: NA; size: NA; J: TRBJ1-4; V: TRBV6-5; DNA: TGTGCCAGCAGTTACGGGGCCAGCGGTCGTGAAAAACTGTTTTTT; CDR3: CASSYGASGREKLFF
D: NA; size: many; J: TRBJ2-6; V: TRBV25-1; DNA: TGTGCCAGCAGTGCTGGGGCCAACGTCCTGACTTTC; CDR3: CASSAGANVLTF
D: NA; size: many; J: TRBJ1-5; V: TRBV7-9; DNA: TGTGCCAGCAGCTCGTCGTCGGTCATGGCCCAGCATTTT; CDR3: CASSSSSVMAQHF
D: NA; size: NA; J: TRBJ2-2; V: TRBV7-2; DNA: TGTGCCAGCAGCTTGACGAACACCGGGGAGCTGTTTTTT; CDR3: CASSLTNTGELFF
D: NA; size: NA; J: TRBJ1-5; V: TRBV28; DNA: TGTGCCAGCAGTCCTCTACGATACGCCATCCGGCCCTATCAGCCCCAGCATTTT; CDR3: CASSPLRYAIRPYQPQHF
D: NA; size: once; J: TRBJ1-2; V: TRBV5-4; DNA: TGTGCCAGCAGCTTGTGGGGGGCGCAAAACTATGGCTACACCTTC; CDR3: CASSLWGAQNYGYTF
D: TRBD2; size: NA; J: TRBJ2-7; V: TRBV14; DNA: TGTGCCAGCAGCCAAGGTGATAGCGGGACCTACGAGCAGTACTTC; CDR3: CASSQGDSGTYEQYF
D: NA; size: NA; J: TRBJ2-1; V: TRBV9; DNA: TGTGCCAGCAGCGCCTACGACATGGACTCCTCCAATGAGCAGTTCTTC; CDR3: CASSAYDMDSSNEQFF
D: NA; size: NA; J: TRBJ1-6; V: TRBV4-1; DNA: TGCGCCAGCAGCCAAGATTACAGTTCACCCCTCCACTTT; CDR3: CASSQDYSSPLHF
D: TRBD2; size: NA; J: TRBJ2-7; V: TRBV28; DNA: TGTGCCAGCAGTTCCCCGGGACTAGGCTCCTACGAGCAGTACTTC; CDR3: CASSSPGLGSYEQYF
D: NA; size: once; J: TRBJ2-1; V: TRBV18; DNA: TGTGCCAGCTCACCACAGAGTTATGGCTACAATGAGCAGTTCTTC; CDR3: CASSPQSYGYNEQFF
D: TRBD2; size: NA; J: TRBJ2-1; V: TRBV6-5; DNA: TGTGCCAGCAGAAGACTAGCGGGAGGGGAGCAGTTCTTC; CDR3: CASRRLAGGEQFF
D: TRBD2; size: many; J: TRBJ2-1; V: TRBV6-1; DNA: TGTGCCAGCAGTGAAGTAAGAACTAGCGGAGGCAATGAGCAGTTCTTC; CDR3: CASSEVRTSGGNEQFF
D: NA; size: NA; J: TRBJ2-7; V: TRBV6-5; DNA: TGTGCCAGCAGTTACTCGTGGGAGTTCGGGTACGAGCAGTACTTC; CDR3: CASSYSWEFGYEQYF
D: NA; size: few; J: TRBJ2-3; V: TRBV4-1; DNA: TGCGCCAGCAGCCAGGGAGGTACCACAAAGGATACGCAGTATTTT; CDR3: CASSQGGTTKDTQYF
D: TRBD1; size: NA; J: TRBJ2-2; V: TRBV11-3; DNA: TGTGCCAGCAGCTTAGGACACAGACAGGGCCCCGGGGAGCTGTTTTTT; CDR3: CASSLGHRQGPGELFF
D: NA; size: NA; J: TRBJ1-2; V: TRBV5-6; DNA: TGTGCCAGCAGCTTGAACAGACGTGGCTACACCTTC; CDR3: CASSLNRRGYTF
D: NA; size: few; J: TRBJ1-5; V: TRBV14; DNA: TGTGCCAGCAGCCAGAACAGGTATCAGCCCCAGCATTTT; CDR3: CASSQNRYQPQHF
D: NA; size: NA; J: TRBJ1-5; V: TRBV5-8; DNA: TGTGCCAGCAGCTTGGGTCTCCAGGAACGAAATAGCAATCAGCCCCAGCATTTT; CDR3: CASSLGLQERNSNQPQHF
D: NA; size: NA; J: TRBJ1-5; V: TRBV18; DNA: TGTGCCAGCTCACCGGATAGATCTTACCAGCCCCAGCATTTT; CDR3: CASSPDRSYQPQHF
D: TRBD1; size: NA; J: TRBJ1-1; V: TRBV30; DNA: TGTGCCTGGAGCCCAGGGGGCACGAACACTGAAGCTTTCTTT; CDR3: CAWSPGGTNTEAFF
D: NA; size: NA; J: TRBJ1-4; V: TRBV18; DNA: TGTGCCAGCTCACCAACGCCCGCGGGGCAGGGCGTTAATGAAAAACTGTTTTTT; CDR3: CASSPTPAGQGVNEKLFF
D: TRBD2; size: few; J: TRBJ2-6; V: TRBV19; DNA: TGTGCCAGTACCCAAAAACGAGCGGGAGGGGGCAGCTCTGGGGCCAACGTCCTGACTTTC; CDR3: CASTQKRAGGGSSGANVLTF
D: NA; size: NA; J: TRBJ1-2; V: TRBV30; DNA: TGTGCCTGGAGTCTAGCATCCTATGGCTACACCTTC; CDR3: CAWSLASYGYTF
D: NA; size: NA; J: TRBJ2-1; V: TRBV9; DNA: TGTGCCAGCAGCGTATCTCGGCAGTCCAATGAGCAGTTCTTC; CDR3: CASSVSRQSNEQFF
D: TRBD1; size: NA; J: TRBJ1-2; V: TRBV7-2; DNA: TGTGCCAGCAGCCCGGACAGGGCAAACTATGGCTACACCTTC; CDR3: CASSPDRANYGYTF
D: TRBD2; size: NA; J: TRBJ2-7; V: TRBV18; DNA: TGTGCCAGCTCCCCTACTAGCGGGAGCTACGAGCAGTACTTC; CDR3: CASSPTSGSYEQYF
D: NA; size: NA; J: TRBJ2-1; V: TRBV10-2; DNA: TGCGCCAGCAGCCCTATGGGAGCGCAATCCTACAATGAGCAGTTCTTC; CDR3: CASSPMGAQSYNEQFF
D: TRBD1; size: NA; J: TRBJ2-3; V: TRBV5-5; DNA: TGTGCCAGCAGCCCGTCCCGGGACAGGGTAAATACGCAGTATTTT; CDR3: CASSPSRDRVNTQYF
D: NA; size: NA; J: TRBJ1-5; V: TRBV19; DNA: TGTGCCAGTAGTATTTTAGGGGACGGCAATCAGCCCCAGCATTTT; CDR3: CASSILGDGNQPQHF
D: TRBD2; size: NA; J: TRBJ2-2; V: TRBV9; DNA: TGTGCCAGCAGCCCTCGTGGTAGCGGGAGCCCCGGGGAGCTGTTTTTT; CDR3: CASSPRGSGSPGELFF
D: NA; size: few; J: TRBJ1-1; V: TRBV28; DNA: TGTGCCAGCAGGGGGGGGGTTGTGAACACTGAAGCTTTCTTT; CDR3: CASRGGVVNTEAFF
D: TRBD1; size: NA; J: TRBJ2-1; V: TRBV6-1; DNA: TGTGCCAGCCAACGACAGGGCCCTACAGGGGAGCAGTTCTTC; CDR3: CASQRQGPTGEQFF
D: NA; size: NA; J: TRBJ1-4; V: TRBV10-3; DNA: TGTGCCATCAGTGAGTACTCCTCGACAGGCGCAACTAATGAAAAACTGTTTTTT; CDR3: CAISEYSSTGATNEKLFF
D: NA; size: NA; J: TRBJ1-2; V: TRBV7-9; DNA: TGTGCCAGCAGCTTAAGAGGGACTAACTATGGCTACACCTTC; CDR3: CASSLRGTNYGYTF
D: NA; size: NA; J: TRBJ2-2; V: TRBV7-8; DNA: TGTGCCAGCAGCTTAGCCGCAGGGTTCACCGGGGAGCTGTTTTTT; CDR3: CASSLAAGFTGELFF